Listed below are T cell receptor beta chains from one sample, sequenced in a study of shared clonotypes between healthy human individuals. Data came from immunoSEQ multiplex PCR; TCRdb stores just in-frame clones and leaves some out. The table has under 350,000 clones, around nine tenths seen once. The material sequenced was memory CD8+ T cells sorted from blood. Receptors originate from a man aged 18-30 years in good health. Each CDR3 is given with its conserved first and last residue. D genes are given only for firm matches. Size is omitted from some rows. Given values are once, few, many or a class for expanded clones.

clone size	D gene	J gene	V gene	CDR3 DNA	CDR3 protein
NA	NA	TRBJ2-7	TRBV7-2	TGTGCCAGCAGCTCCATCGGGCCAAGATCGTACGAGCAGTACTTC	CASSSIGPRSYEQYF
NA	TRBD2	TRBJ2-7	TRBV27	TGTGCCAGCGGGGTGCTAGCGGGACCAGAGCCCTACGAGCAGTACTTC	CASGVLAGPEPYEQYF
many	TRBD2	TRBJ2-5	TRBV4-2	TGTGCCAGCAGCCAAGATGGGACTAGCGGGGAATCCCAAGAGACCCAGTACTTC	CASSQDGTSGESQETQYF
NA	NA	TRBJ1-3	TRBV4-1	TGCGCCAGCAGCCAAGGTTATGGAAACACCATATATTTT	CASSQGYGNTIYF
NA	TRBD2	TRBJ2-7	TRBV2	TGTGCCAGCAGGTGGACTAGCGGGGGGGACGAGCAGTACTTC	CASRWTSGGDEQYF
once	TRBD1	TRBJ1-4	TRBV2	TGTGCCAGCAGTGATTGGGGACAGGGACCTAATTATGAAAAACTGTTTTTT	CASSDWGQGPNYEKLFF
NA	NA	TRBJ2-7	TRBV16	TGTGCCAGCAGCCAAAGGCCCTACGAGCAGTACTTC	CASSQRPYEQYF
NA	NA	TRBJ2-7	TRBV7-9	TGTGCCAGCAGCTCCACCGCAGACAGGCTCTCCTACGAGCAGTACTTC	CASSSTADRLSYEQYF
NA	NA	TRBJ1-1	TRBV7-9	TGTGCCAACGAGCTTAACGCAGAGAACACTGAAGCTTTCTTT	CANELNAENTEAFF
NA	NA	TRBJ1-3	TRBV2	TGTGCCAGCAGTGAAGGGGCAGGAATCTCTGGAAACACCATATATTTT	CASSEGAGISGNTIYF
NA	NA	TRBJ2-3	TRBV6-5	TGTGCCAGCAGTTACTCGGGGGACTTCCTGGATACGCAGTATTTT	CASSYSGDFLDTQYF
NA	TRBD1	TRBJ2-1	TRBV6-5	TGTGCCAGCAGTTCGGACAGGGGCAATGAGCAGTTCTTC	CASSSDRGNEQFF
NA	TRBD2	TRBJ2-1	TRBV4-3	TGCGCCAGCAGCCAAGAATCCGGGACTAGCGGGAACAATGAGCAGTTCTTC	CASSQESGTSGNNEQFF
once	NA	TRBJ2-1	TRBV7-8	TGTGCCAGCAGCTTGCGGGGAGAAACAAATGAGCAGTTCTTC	CASSLRGETNEQFF
NA	NA	TRBJ1-2	TRBV27	TGTGCCAGCAGTTTTGGGGGGGCGAACTATGGCTACACCTTC	CASSFGGANYGYTF
NA	NA	TRBJ2-7	TRBV4-1	TGCGCCAGCAGCCACGAGGGTTGGGAGCAGTACTTC	CASSHEGWEQYF
NA	NA	TRBJ2-2	TRBV13	TGTGCCAGCAGCCTGAGCGCGGGACCCACCGGGGAGCTGTTTTTT	CASSLSAGPTGELFF
NA	NA	TRBJ1-1	TRBV27	TGTGCCAGCAGTTTTCAGGGGCTCTTGCGGGGGACTGAAGCTTTCTTT	CASSFQGLLRGTEAFF
NA	NA	TRBJ2-3	TRBV5-4	TGTGCCAGCAGCTTGGCCAGGGGTAGCGCGGATACGCAGTATTTT	CASSLARGSADTQYF
NA	NA	TRBJ2-7	TRBV5-1	TGCGCCAGCAGCGCATCCTACGAGCAGTACTTC	CASSASYEQYF
NA	NA	TRBJ2-5	TRBV28	TGTGCCAGCAGTTTGGGCGGAGGAGGGGAAGAGACCCAGTACTTC	CASSLGGGGEETQYF
NA	NA	TRBJ2-2	TRBV30	TGTGCCTGGGAGTCGGAGAGCAGCGGGAACACCGGGGAGCTGTTTTTT	CAWESESSGNTGELFF
NA	NA	TRBJ2-7	TRBV9	TGTGCCAGCAGCGTAGGAACAGCCTACGAGCAGTACTTC	CASSVGTAYEQYF
few	TRBD1	TRBJ2-2	TRBV28	TGTGCCAGCAGTTTTTTAGAAGAACAGGGGATATCCGGGGAGCTGTTTTTT	CASSFLEEQGISGELFF
NA	NA	TRBJ1-5	TRBV4-3	TGCGCCAGCAGCCAAGATTGGTTCGGTTGGGGGGGAGGTCAGCCCCAGCATTTT	CASSQDWFGWGGGQPQHF
NA	TRBD1	TRBJ1-3	TRBV11-2	TGTGCCAGCAGCCCCTATGACAGGGGGCCTGGAAACACCATATATTTT	CASSPYDRGPGNTIYF
NA	NA	TRBJ2-3	TRBV2	TGTGCCAGCAGTGAAGCGATGGATGGCACAGATACGCAGTATTTT	CASSEAMDGTDTQYF
NA	NA	TRBJ2-3	TRBV5-6	TGTGCCAGCAGCTTGGACAGGGTGACAGATACGCAGTATTTT	CASSLDRVTDTQYF